The 12 T cell receptor beta chains in this list originate from one sample, sequenced in a study of blood T cell repertoires in COVID-19. The data were produced by immunoSEQ multiplex PCR, yet TCRdb's version contains in-frame clones alone and is incomplete. The sample lists 200,000 to 250,000 clones, 86% seen once, with around 9.6% in the top ten. What was sequenced was peripheral blood. The receptor set was obtained from a woman aged 45-65 years with COVID-19, enrolled during active disease.

The chain uses TRBV6-2 or TRBV6-3 and TRBJ1-1, with a possible D match to TRBD1 (5 bases). The CDR3 runs to 14 residues. The germline CDR1 and CDR2 sequences are MNHEY and SVGEGT. V lost 5 bases to trimming and J lost 4 bases, with 14 bases between them. CDR3 nucleotide sequence: TGTGCCAGCAGTATCCCCCCCGGGGGCACTGAAGCTTTCTTT. It codes for CASSIPPGGTEAFF.

V gene TRBV14 combines with J gene TRBJ2-5, with D possibly TRBD2 on 6 matching bases. CDR3 length equals 14 residues. The V end lost 4 bases, the J end lost 3 bases, and 12 bases lay between the germline ends. Germline loops: CDR1 SGHDN, CDR2 FVKESK. The CDR3 sequence is CASSRRDPKETQYF. The CDR3 DNA reads TGTGCCAGCAGCCGGAGGGACCCTAAAGAGACCCAGTACTTC.

A remark on this clone: This sample also contains other DNA sequences that code for the same CDR3. The chain links TRBV28 to TRBJ1-3; 8 bases agree with TRBD1. The V gene end was trimmed by 3 bases and the J gene end by 2 bases; junction bases not matched to a gene: 0. Per the germline V gene, CDR1 is MDHEN and CDR2 is SYDVKM. The CDR3 loop spans 14 amino acids. This CDR3 is CASSFRGPGNTIYF. In DNA form, the CDR3 reads TGTGCCAGCAGTTTCAGGGGGCCTGGAAACACCATATATTTT.

The CDR3 loop reads CASSSPHVVGGPRSTDTQYF. CDR3 DNA: TGTGCCAGCAGCTCCCCTCACGTCGTGGGGGGGCCGAGGAGCACAGATACGCAGTATTTT. The J gene is TRBJ2-3, the V gene TRBV7-8, with D possibly matching TRBD2 (7 bases). CDR1 is SGHVS and CDR2 is FQNEAQ in the germline V gene. V lost 4 bases, J lost 0 bases, and 26 bases lay in between. The length of the CDR3 is 20 residues.

V and J are TRBV9 and TRBJ2-2; weak D call: TRBD2 (6 bases). This CDR3 has 15 residues. Germline CDR1 is SGDLS and CDR2 is YYNGEE. Trimming pared 0 bases from V and 3 bases from J, leaving 9 bases between. In DNA, the CDR3 is TGTGCCAGCAGCGTAGGGACTATTGACACCGGGGAGCTGTTTTTT. Translation: CASSVGTIDTGELFF.

This clone was seen more than once but under ten times. This chain joins TRBV30 and TRBJ2-1; TRBD1 aligns across 8 bases. Germline loops: CDR1 GTSNPN, CDR2 SVGIG (reference sequence). The CDR3 spans 13 residues. Unmatched junction bases numbered 3, after V lost 4 bases and J lost 4 bases. CDR3 sequence: CAWKQGEYNEQFF. The CDR3 DNA is TGTGCCTGGAAACAGGGGGAATACAATGAGCAGTTCTTC.

The chain is built from TRBV14 and TRBJ2-7; D may be TRBD2 (6 bases). The CDR3 is 13 amino acids. V lost 0 bases and J lost 8, with 11 bases in between. CDR1 is SGHDN and CDR2 is FVKESK in the germline V gene. CDR3 coding DNA: TGTGCCAGCAGCCAAGACTCCGGGAGACAGCAGTACGTC. It translates to CASSQDSGRQQYV.

The chain employs TRBV28 and TRBJ1-5, with TRBD1 matching 7 bases. The germline V gene encodes CDR1 MDHEN and CDR2 SYDVKM. This CDR3 comprises 16 residues. With 4 bases clipped from V and 4 bases from J, the junction kept 10 bases outside the gene matches. CDR3 sequence (DNA): TGTGCCAGCAGTTGGACAGGACTCGGGCGGAATCAGCCCCAGCATTTT. This encodes CASSWTGLGRNQPQHF.

This clone was recorded only once. The rearrangement joins TRBV19 to TRBJ1-2; D is ambiguous. The CDR3 extends over 12 amino acids. The V end lost 5 bases, the J end lost 1 base, and 5 bases lay between the germline ends. Germline-derived CDR1 and CDR2 are LNHDA and SQIVND (reference sequence). CDR3 DNA sequence: TGTGCCAGTAGTGTTCTTAACTATGGCTACACCTTC. This codes for CASSVLNYGYTF.

The chain uses TRBV9 and TRBJ1-3; tentative D call: TRBD1 (5 bases). Between the trimmed V and J ends, which lost 2 bases and 4 bases, there was a span of 13 bases. Germline CDR1 SGDLS, CDR2 YYNGEE. The CDR3 is made up of 15 amino acids. CDR3 residues: CASSVNNAGGNTIYF. The CDR3 DNA reads TGTGCCAGCAGCGTCAATAACGCAGGGGGAAACACCATATATTTT.

This chain connects TRBV28 to TRBJ1-6; TRBD1 matches 10 bases. Germline V gives CDR1 MDHEN, CDR2 SYDVKM. This CDR3 has 16 residues. The trim removed 5 bases at V and 8 bases at J, leaving 9 bases unmatched. CDR3 sequence: CASSGRDRGRYSPLHF. The CDR3 nucleotides are TGTGCCAGCAGTGGCCGGGACAGGGGCCGCTATTCACCCCTCCACTTT.

This sequence joins TRBV28 and TRBJ1-5; possibly TRBD1 for D (5 bases). In germline, CDR1 is MDHEN, CDR2 SYDVKM. This CDR3 region has 13 residues. V was pared by 5 bases and J by 6 bases, with 11 bases between. As DNA, the CDR3 is TGTGCCAGCAGTACCCTCCAGGGTCAGCCCCAGCATTTT. Residues: CASSTLQGQPQHF.